Below are 19 T cell receptor beta chains sequenced from a single sample in a study of OX40 agonist ivuxolimab in advanced cancers. Using immunoSEQ multiplex PCR, the repertoire was profiled, and TCRdb retains in-frame clones only, with some absent. The sample records tens of thousands of clones, roughly 88% being singletons. The sample consisted of CD4+ or CD8+ T cells sorted from blood, taken in a trial of the OX40 agonist ivuxolimab. All receptors come from an adult with an advanced solid tumor such as melanoma, head and neck, liver or kidney cancer.

This chain joins TRBV14 and TRBJ1-5; D gene uncertain. The germline gives CDR1 SGHDN, CDR2 FVKESK. V lost 1 base to trimming and J lost 0 bases, with 22 bases between them. CDR3 length: 20 residues. CDR3 in amino acids: CASSQVRRRRMLYSNQPQHF. The CDR3 DNA follows: TGTGCCAGCAGCCAAGTTCGGCGAAGACGGATGTTATATAGCAATCAGCCCCAGCATTTT.

The J gene is TRBJ1-4, the V gene TRBV19; possibly TRBD1 for D (6 bases). The CDR3 consists of 16 residues. Germline V gene sequence: CDR1 LNHDA, CDR2 SQIVND (reference sequence). The germline V and J ends were trimmed by 6 bases and 0 bases, with 14 bases remaining between them. The CDR3: CASSPGQIATNEKLFF. CDR3 nucleotide sequence: TGTGCCAGTAGCCCAGGACAGATAGCAACTAATGAAAAACTGTTTTTT.

The chain couples TRBV2 to TRBJ2-1, with a weak D call TRBD1 (6 bases). Germline V CDR1 and CDR2: SNHLY, FYNNEI. The CDR3 is made up of 15 amino acids. Trimming took 7 bases from V and 0 from J, leaving 13 bases between them. The CDR3 bases are TGTGCCAGCATCAACAGGGACCTCTCCTACAATGAGCAGTTCTTC. Amino acids: CASINRDLSYNEQFF.

This clone was observed a handful of times. The CDR3 bases are TGTGCCAGCAGTGCCTTACCGGAGAATGAGCAGTTCTTC. This gives the protein CASSALPENEQFF. The gene calls are TRBV6-4 and TRBJ2-1; D gene ambiguous. Trimming took 4 bases from V and 7 from J, leaving 11 bases between them. This CDR3 is built from 13 residues. In germline, CDR1 is MRHNA, CDR2 SNTAGT.

The J gene is TRBJ2-3, the V gene TRBV18; D may be TRBD1 or TRBD2 (6 bases each). Germline lookup yields CDR1 KGHSH and CDR2 LQKENI. V lost 1 base and J 0 bases, leaving 11 bases between the germline ends. There are 16 residues in the CDR3. As DNA, the CDR3 is TGTGCCAGCTCACCACAGGGGGGATCTAGCACAGATACGCAGTATTTT. Translated, it gives CASSPQGGSSTDTQYF.

The rearrangement joins TRBV6-6 to TRBJ2-7; no firm D call. With 1 base removed from V and 3 bases from J, the gap between germline ends came to 13 bases. Germline-derived CDR1 and CDR2 are MNHNY and SVGAGI (reference sequence). This CDR3 has 15 residues. The CDR3, as DNA: TGTGCCAGCAGTTACTTACGGGTAGGCGACTACGAGCAGTACTTC. Its translation: CASSYLRVGDYEQYF.

This clone showed up just a few times. The CDR3 DNA reads TGCGCCAGCAGCCAAGCCGGGACAGGGACCTCCATTGCAACTAATGAAAAACTGTTTTTT. Its translation is CASSQAGTGTSIATNEKLFF. The J gene is TRBJ1-4, the V gene TRBV4-1, with 9 bases that match TRBD1. J lost 0 bases, V lost 1 base, and 12 bases had no gene match. This CDR3 contains 20 residues. Germline loops: CDR1 MGHRA, CDR2 YSYEKL.

V usage is TRBV18 and J usage is TRBJ1-1, with a possible D match to TRBD1 (5 bases). CDR1 KGHSH and CDR2 LQKENI come from the germline V gene. V was trimmed by 2 bases and J by 1 base, leaving 14 bases between them. This CDR3 has 16 residues. The DNA for the CDR3 is TGTGCCAGCTCACCAGGGCTCAGGGTCCAGAACACTGAAGCTTTCTTT. It encodes CASSPGLRVQNTEAFF.

This clone occurred once. The J gene is TRBJ2-2, the V gene TRBV10-3; tentative D call: TRBD1 (6 bases). The germline V gene has CDR1 ENHRY and CDR2 SYGVKD. The CDR3 is 15 residues long. Trimming shortened V by 4 bases and J by 4 bases, and 13 bases separated the two germline ends. The CDR3 protein is CAISADRSVTGELFF. Here the CDR3 DNA reads TGTGCCATCAGTGCCGACAGGTCTGTCACCGGGGAGCTGTTTTTT.

The CDR3 DNA reads TGCGCCAGCAGCCAAGACCCTAGCGGGACCAACTACGAGCAGTACTTC. As protein: CASSQDPSGTNYEQYF. The chain couples TRBV4-3 to TRBJ2-7; TRBD2 matches at 9 bases. V trimming: 0 bases; J trimming: 3 bases; junction bases outside the gene matches: 6. Germline V CDR1 and CDR2: LGHNA, YSLEER. The length of the CDR3 is 16 residues.

In the case of this clone: A read error may account for a junction end that differs from germline. This sequence joins TRBV25-1 and TRBJ2-3; 11 nucleotides align to TRBD2. Germline V lookup: CDR1 MGHDK, CDR2 SYGVNS. The CDR3 covers 16 residues. As DNA, the CDR3 is TGTGCCAGCAGTCCCTCCACTAGCGGGGGTTCAGATATGCAGTATTTT. Its protein is CASSPSTSGGSDMQYF.

The genes are TRBV27 and TRBJ1-6; D uncertain. Germline CDR1 reads MNHEY; CDR2 reads SMNVEV (reference sequence). V lost 10 bases and J lost 4, with 14 bases in between. The CDR3 length is 14 residues. The CDR3 nucleotides are TGTGCCACCGGCGACGGAGGGTATAATTCACCCCTCCACTTT. Amino acid sequence: CATGDGGYNSPLHF.

Only a few counts were recorded for this clone. The chain uses TRBV5-1 and TRBJ2-3; a possible D gene is TRBD2 (6 bases). The germline V and J ends were trimmed by 1 base and 0 bases, with 9 bases remaining between them. Germline V gene lookup returns CDR1 SGHRS and CDR2 YFSETQ. The CDR3 length is 15 residues. Here the CDR3 reads CASSLRAGSTDTQYF. Here the CDR3 DNA reads TGCGCCAGCAGCTTGCGGGCGGGAAGCACAGATACGCAGTATTTT.

The chain links TRBV25-1 to TRBJ2-3; D not certain. From germline, CDR1 is MGHDK and CDR2 SYGVNS. This CDR3 is 15 amino acids long. V was trimmed by 3 bases and J by 0 bases, leaving 10 bases between them. CDR3 loop: CASSDPLDSTDTQYF. The CDR3 DNA sequence: TGTGCCAGCAGTGACCCTTTAGACAGCACAGATACGCAGTATTTT.

The J gene is TRBJ2-1, the V gene TRBV6-1, with TRBD2 matching over 9 bases. V was clipped by 1 base and J by 7 bases; unmatched bases: 17. This CDR3 has 19 amino acids. Germline values: CDR1 MNHNS, CDR2 SASEGT. CDR3 in DNA: TGTGCCAGCAGTGAAGTGGGGGGGGGAGCGGGAGGAGGTACGAATGAGCAGTTCTTC. Its protein product is CASSEVGGGAGGGTNEQFF.

This chain connects TRBV5-6 to TRBJ2-3; 8 nucleotides align to TRBD2. CDR1 and CDR2 from the germline V gene are SGHDT and YYEEEE. The CDR3 has 16 residues. V gave up 4 bases and J gave up 2 bases; unmatched junction bases: 9. The CDR3 DNA sequence: TGTGCCAGCAGCAAGAGGCCTAGCGGGCCCACAGATACGCAGTATTTT. Encoded protein: CASSKRPSGPTDTQYF.

The chain couples TRBV2 to TRBJ1-5, with 7 bases lining up with TRBD1. The CDR3 loop spans 13 amino acids. Per germline, CDR1 SNHLY and CDR2 FYNNEI. The V and J ends lost 7 bases and 4 bases, in that order; junction bases with no gene match: 4. The CDR3 DNA reads as TGTGCCAGCATGAGGGGGCTTAATCAGCCCCAGCATTTT. Its protein product is CASMRGLNQPQHF.

The rearrangement links TRBV7-9 to TRBJ2-1, with 8 bases fitting TRBD1. The CDR3 covers 16 residues. Germline CDR1 reads SEHNR; CDR2 reads FQNEAQ (reference sequence). V was clipped by 5 bases and J by 9 bases; unmatched bases: 15. The CDR3 reads CASSPTGTGYLSEQFF. CDR3 sequence (DNA): TGTGCCAGCAGCCCGACCGGGACAGGTTACCTAAGTGAGCAGTTCTTC.

This chain uses TRBV2 with TRBJ2-3; 7 nucleotides match TRBD2. Germline V gene data show CDR1 as SNHLY and CDR2 as FYNNEI. The V gene end was trimmed by 0 bases and the J gene end by 0 bases; junction bases not matched to a gene: 6. CDR3 length: 17 amino acids. CDR3 coding DNA: TGTGCCAGCAGTGAAGCGCCGGGACTACCTAGCACAGATACGCAGTATTTT. Amino acid sequence: CASSEAPGLPSTDTQYF.